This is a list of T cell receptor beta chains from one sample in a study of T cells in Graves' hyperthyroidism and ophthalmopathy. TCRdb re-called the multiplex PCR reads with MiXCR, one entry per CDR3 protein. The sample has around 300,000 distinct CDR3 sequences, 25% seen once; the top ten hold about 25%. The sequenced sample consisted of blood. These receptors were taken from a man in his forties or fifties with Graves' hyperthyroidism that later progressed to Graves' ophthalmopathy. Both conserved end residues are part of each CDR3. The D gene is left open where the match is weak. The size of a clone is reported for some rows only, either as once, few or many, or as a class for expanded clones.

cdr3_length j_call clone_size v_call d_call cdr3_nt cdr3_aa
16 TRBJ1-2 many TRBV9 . TGTGCCAGCACGCCCCGTGCGAGGACGGATAACTATGGCTACACCTTC CASTPRARTDNYGYTF
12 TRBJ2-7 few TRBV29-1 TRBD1 TGCAGCGTGGGACAGGGGGCGGACGAGCAGTACTTC CSVGQGADEQYF
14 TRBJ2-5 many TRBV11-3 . TGTGCCAGCAGCTTAGGGGCAGTCGGAGAGACCCAGTACTTC CASSLGAVGETQYF
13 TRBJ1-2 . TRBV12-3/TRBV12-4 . TGTGCCAGCACCCTAGGTAACGCCTATGGCTACACCTTC CASTLGNAYGYTF
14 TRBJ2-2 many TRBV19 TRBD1 TGTGCCAGTAGTACACAGGGGGCGACCGGGGAGCTGTTTTTT CASSTQGATGELFF
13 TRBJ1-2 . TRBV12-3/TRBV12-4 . TGTGCCAGCAGTCGGGACCGCTTCTATGGCTACACCTTC CASSRDRFYGYTF
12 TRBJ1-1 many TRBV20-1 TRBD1 TGCAGTGCTAGCTGGACAGGGTTTGAAGCTTTCTTT CSASWTGFEAFF
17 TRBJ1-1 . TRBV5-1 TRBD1 TGCGCCAGCAGCTTTGGGGGAACTGGACAGGGCAACACTGAAGCTTTCTTT CASSFGGTGQGNTEAFF
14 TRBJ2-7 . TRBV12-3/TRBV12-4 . TGTGCCAGCAGTTTATTCGGAGGCTCCTACGAGCAGTACTTC CASSLFGGSYEQYF
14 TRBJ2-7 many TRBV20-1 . TGCAGTGCTAGAGATTTCCGGGGGAACTACGAGCAGTACTTC CSARDFRGNYEQYF
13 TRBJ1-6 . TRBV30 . TGTGCCTGGAGTGTGAGTTTTGGCTCACCCCTCCACTTT CAWSVSFGSPLHF
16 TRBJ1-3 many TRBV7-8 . TGTGCCAGCAGCTTAGGTATCGTCAGGGCTGGAAACACCATATATTTT CASSLGIVRAGNTIYF
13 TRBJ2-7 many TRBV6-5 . TGTGCCAGCAGAGGACAGAGGAGCTACGAGCAGTACTTC CASRGQRSYEQYF
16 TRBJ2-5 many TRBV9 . TGTGCCAGCAGCGTAGGAGGGGCCGGAGGGGAAGAGACCCAGTACTTC CASSVGGAGGEETQYF
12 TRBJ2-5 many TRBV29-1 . TGCAGCGTCCCGGGGGTCTGGGAGACCCAGTACTTC CSVPGVWETQYF
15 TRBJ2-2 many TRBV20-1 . TGCAGTGCTAGAGAGGGACATCGGAGGACCGGGGAGCTGTTTTTT CSAREGHRRTGELFF
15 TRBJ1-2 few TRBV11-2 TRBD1 TGTGCCAGCAGCCGGGGAGCAGGGGGCGACTATGGCTACACCTTC CASSRGAGGDYGYTF
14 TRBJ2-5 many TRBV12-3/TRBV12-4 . TGTGCCAGCACCCCCGCGAACAGCAAAGAGACCCAGTACTTC CASTPANSKETQYF
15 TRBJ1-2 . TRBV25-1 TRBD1 TGTGCCAGCAGTGAATCCGGGACAGGGGGTAATGGCTACACCTTC CASSESGTGGNGYTF
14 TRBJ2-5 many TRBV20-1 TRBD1 TGCAGTGCTAGGGCTAGGGACAGCCAAGAGACCCAGTACTTC CSARARDSQETQYF
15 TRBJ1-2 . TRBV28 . TGTGCCAGCAGAACACTCCGCGCCCGGGCGAATGGCTACACCTTC CASRTLRARANGYTF
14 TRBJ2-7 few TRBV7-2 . TGTGCCAGCAGCAGAGGGGGACTCCTCTACGAGCAGTACTTC CASSRGGLLYEQYF
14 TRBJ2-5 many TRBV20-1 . TGCAGTGCTAGTATTACTGGGGTCGGGGAGACCCAGTACTTC CSASITGVGETQYF
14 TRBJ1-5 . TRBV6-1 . TGTGCCAGCGGGTGGGATGGGAGCAATCAGCCCCAGCATTTT CASGWDGSNQPQHF
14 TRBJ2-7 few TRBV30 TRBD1 TGTGCCTGGAGTCTGGGGACAGTTACTTACGAGCAGTACTTC CAWSLGTVTYEQYF
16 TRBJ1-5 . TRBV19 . TGTGCCAGTAGTATAACGAGCCCCGCGGATAATCAGCCCCAGCATTTT CASSITSPADNQPQHF
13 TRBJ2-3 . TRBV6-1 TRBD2 TGTGCCAGCAGTGAGCGGGAGACAGATACGCAGTATTTT CASSERETDTQYF
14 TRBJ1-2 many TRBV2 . TGTGCCAGCAGAGACCGGGGGGCCGGGGATGGCTACACCTTC CASRDRGAGDGYTF
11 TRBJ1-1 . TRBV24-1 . TGTGCCACCGAGAGCTGGGGGCAGGCTTTCTTT CATESWGQAFF
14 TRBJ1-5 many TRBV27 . TGTGCCAGCAGACCTCTTGGGAGCAATCAGCCCCAGCATTTT CASRPLGSNQPQHF
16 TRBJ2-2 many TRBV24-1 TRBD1 TGTGCCACCAGTGAGGGTGGACAGGGTTGGACCGGGGAGCTGTTTTTT CATSEGGQGWTGELFF
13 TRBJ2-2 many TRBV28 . TGTGCCAGCAGTCCGCCGGGCACCGGGGAGCTGTTTTTT CASSPPGTGELFF
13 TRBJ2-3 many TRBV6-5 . TGTGCCAGCAGATTAACTGGCACAGATACGCAGTATTTT CASRLTGTDTQYF
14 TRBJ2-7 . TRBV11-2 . TGTGCCAGCAGCTTATCAAGATCGATCCACGAGCAGTACTTC CASSLSRSIHEQYF
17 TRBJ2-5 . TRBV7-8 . TGTGCCAGCAGCGGGTGGGGTCAGGGACGGCGTAAGGAGACCCAGTACTTC CASSGWGQGRRKETQYF
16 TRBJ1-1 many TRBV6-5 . TGTGCCAGCAGTTACTCGGGTGGGGCAAGGTACACTGAAGCTTTCTTT CASSYSGGARYTEAFF
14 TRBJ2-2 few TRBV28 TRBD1 TGTGCCAGCAAGACAGGGGACAACACCGGGGAGCTGTTTTTT CASKTGDNTGELFF
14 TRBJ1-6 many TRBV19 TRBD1 TGTGCCAGTAACCCCGGGACAGGGAGTTCACCCCTCCACTTT CASNPGTGSSPLHF
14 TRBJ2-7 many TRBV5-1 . TGCGCCAGCAGCCCGGGGGGCCTCCTCGGCGAGCAGTACTTC CASSPGGLLGEQYF
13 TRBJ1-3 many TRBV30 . TGTGCCTGGTTCAGTCTCTCTGGAAACACCATATATTTT CAWFSLSGNTIYF